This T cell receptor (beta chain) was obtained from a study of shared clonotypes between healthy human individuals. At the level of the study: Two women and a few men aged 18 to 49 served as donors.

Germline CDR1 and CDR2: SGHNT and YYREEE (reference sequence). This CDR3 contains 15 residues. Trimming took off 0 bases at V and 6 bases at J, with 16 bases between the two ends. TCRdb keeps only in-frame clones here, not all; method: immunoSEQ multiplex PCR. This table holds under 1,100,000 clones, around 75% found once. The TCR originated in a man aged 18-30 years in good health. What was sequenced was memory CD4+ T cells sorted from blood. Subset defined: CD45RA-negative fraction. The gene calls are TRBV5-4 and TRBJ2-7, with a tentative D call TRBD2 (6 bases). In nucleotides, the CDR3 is TGTGCCAGCAGCTTGGCCGGGACTGTCGCCTCCGAGCAGTACTTC. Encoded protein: CASSLAGTVASEQYF.